A selection of T cell receptor beta chains follows, all from one sample in a study of T cell clones after liver transplantation. Sequenced by immunoSEQ multiplex PCR; TCRdb stores in-frame clones only, minus some. The sample lists around 20,000 clones, 75% to 90% occurring once. The sample here was CD8+ T cells from blood, taken 45 to 46 months after liver transplant. The origin of the receptors is a human patient who received a liver transplant. Some T cells may originate from the graft donor. Both conserved end residues are part of each CDR3. D genes are given only for firm matches. For some rows the clone size is stated as once, few or many, or as a class when expanded; others skip it.

V	J	size	D	DNA	CDR3
TRBV19	TRBJ2-7	-	-	TGTGCCAGTAGTATAGATCCTCGAGGGACCTTCTACGAGCAGTACTTC	CASSIDPRGTFYEQYF
TRBV5-1	TRBJ1-1	-	-	TGCGCCAGCAGCCGGTGGCAGTTGAACACTGAAGCTTTCTTT	CASSRWQLNTEAFF
TRBV27	TRBJ2-7	-	TRBD1	TGTGCCAGCAGTGCGTCCCAGGGGGCCATCCACTACGAGCAGTACTTC	CASSASQGAIHYEQYF
TRBV6-9	TRBJ1-1	-	-	TGTGCCAGCAGGGGGGGACTCGACACTGAAGCTTTCTTT	CASRGGLDTEAFF
TRBV6-5	TRBJ1-4	-	-	TGTGCCAGCAGTTACGGCTCTAGGGTAAAATTGTTTTTT	CASSYGSRVKLFF
TRBV10-1	TRBJ2-7	-	-	TGCGCCAGCAGCCCCGGGACGGGAGCCTACGAGCAGTACTTC	CASSPGTGAYEQYF
TRBV13	TRBJ2-3	-	-	TGTGCCAGCAGCTTAGGCGGGACAGATACGCAGTATTTT	CASSLGGTDTQYF
TRBV7-9	TRBJ2-6	-	-	TGTGCCAGCAGCCAGACTCGGAGCAGACCTAGCTCTGGGGCCAACGTCCTGACTTTC	CASSQTRSRPSSGANVLTF
TRBV19	TRBJ2-1	-	-	TGTGCCAGTAGTACTTTGGGCGGCTCCTACAATGAGCAGTTCTTC	CASSTLGGSYNEQFF
TRBV5-6	TRBJ2-2	-	TRBD1	TGTGCCAGCAGCTGGGGGACAGGGCCCGGGGAGCTGTTTTTT	CASSWGTGPGELFF
TRBV19	TRBJ1-5	-	-	TGTGCCAGTAGTATAGATGGCAATCAGCCCCAGCATTTT	CASSIDGNQPQHF
TRBV10-1	TRBJ1-1	-	-	TGCGCCAGCAGTGAGTCAATGGACAAAGCTTTCTTT	CASSESMDKAFF
TRBV5-8	TRBJ2-7	few	-	TGTGCCAGCAGCTCGCCGGGATGGGGCCACGAGCAGTACTTC	CASSSPGWGHEQYF
TRBV4-1	TRBJ2-1	-	-	TGCGCCAGCAGCCCCCGACAGGACCTCTACAATGAGCAGTTCTTC	CASSPRQDLYNEQFF
TRBV28	TRBJ1-2	-	-	TGTGCCAGCAGTTTTTGGGGAGGGGGGGACTATGGCTACACCTTC	CASSFWGGGDYGYTF
TRBV4-3	TRBJ2-7	-	TRBD1	TGCGCCAGCAGCCCTTGGACAGGGTCCTACGAGCAGTACTTC	CASSPWTGSYEQYF
TRBV29-1	TRBJ2-1	-	-	TGCAGCGTTGTCTACCGCATCAATGAGCAGTTCTTC	CSVVYRINEQFF
TRBV5-1	TRBJ1-2	-	-	TGCGCCAGCAGCTTGGGGGGGCTCGAGTATGGCTACACCTTC	CASSLGGLEYGYTF
TRBV5-5	TRBJ2-2	few	TRBD2	TGTGCCAGCAGCTTGGTGGGGACTAGCGGGAGGGCCGCCGGGGAGCTGTTTTTT	CASSLVGTSGRAAGELFF
TRBV13	TRBJ2-7	-	-	TGTGCCAGCAGCTCCTCGGACGGGGGTAGTGAAGAGCAGTACTTC	CASSSSDGGSEEQYF
TRBV13	TRBJ2-1	-	-	TGTGCCAGCAGCCCTCGGGAACCCGCCTCCTACAATGAGCAGTTCTTC	CASSPREPASYNEQFF
TRBV2	TRBJ2-2	-	-	TGTGCCAGCAGAGACAGTTCTCTCTGGACCGGGGAGCTGTTTTTT	CASRDSSLWTGELFF
TRBV2	TRBJ2-7	once	-	TGTGCCAGCAGTGACCCCCAAAGCTCCTACGAGCAGTACTTC	CASSDPQSSYEQYF
TRBV7-6	TRBJ1-3	-	-	TGTGCCAGCAGCTTAGAACCAGGGAGCTCTGGAAACACCATATATTTT	CASSLEPGSSGNTIYF
TRBV7-2	TRBJ2-7	-	-	TGTGCCAGCAGCTTCCCCGAAGGGGGAGGTTACTACGAGCAGTACTTC	CASSFPEGGGYYEQYF
TRBV4-3	TRBJ2-7	-	TRBD1	TGCGCCAGCAGCCAAGTGACAGGGTGGGGCTCTGGCGAGCAGTACTTC	CASSQVTGWGSGEQYF
TRBV27	TRBJ1-2	-	-	TGTGCCAGCAGTTTAGGAGGACAGACCTATGGCTACACCTTC	CASSLGGQTYGYTF
TRBV7-8	TRBJ2-3	-	TRBD2	TGTGCCAGCAGTCTGGACCCTTTTTTGGGCGGGAGGGCCGACAAACACACAGATACGCAGTATTTT	CASSLDPFLGGRADKHTDTQYF
TRBV29-1	TRBJ2-3	once	TRBD2	TGCAGCGCCTACCATCCTAGCGGCAGCACAGATACGCAGTATTTT	CSAYHPSGSTDTQYF
TRBV9	TRBJ2-7	-	TRBD1	TGTGCCAGCAGCGTAGGACAGGGGCTAACCTACGAGCAGTACTTC	CASSVGQGLTYEQYF
TRBV19	TRBJ1-2	few	TRBD1	TGTGCCAGTAGTACCATGACAGGGTTGGATGGCTACACCTTC	CASSTMTGLDGYTF
TRBV30	TRBJ2-3	-	TRBD2	TGTGCCTATAATAGCGGGGCTGCAGATACGCAGTATTTT	CAYNSGAADTQYF
TRBV27	TRBJ1-5	few	-	TGTGCCAGCAGTCTGGTGAGCAATCAGCCCCAGCATTTT	CASSLVSNQPQHF
TRBV10-1	TRBJ2-2	-	TRBD1	TGCGCCAGCAGTGCGGGACAGGTGAACACCGGGGAGCTGTTTTTT	CASSAGQVNTGELFF
TRBV28	TRBJ2-1	-	TRBD2	TGTGCCAGCAGCTACCCAGGACTAGAGGTCAATGAGCAGTTCTTC	CASSYPGLEVNEQFF
TRBV19	TRBJ2-1	-	-	TGTGCCAGTAGTATGCTAGCGACCTACAATGAGCAGTTCTTC	CASSMLATYNEQFF
TRBV29-1	TRBJ1-1	-	TRBD1	TGCAGCGTTGTCGGGTGGGACAGCTTGAACACTGAAGCTTTCTTT	CSVVGWDSLNTEAFF
TRBV7-6	TRBJ2-3	once	-	TGTGCCAGCAGCTCCCTCGGGGCGGAGGGGGATACGCAGTATTTT	CASSSLGAEGDTQYF
TRBV4-1	TRBJ2-2	-	-	TGCGCCAGCAGCTCCAGGGGCGCGAACACCGGGGAGCTGTTTTTT	CASSSRGANTGELFF
TRBV2	TRBJ2-1	-	-	TGTGCCAGACAGGACCTTTATTCCAATGAGCAGTTCTTC	CARQDLYSNEQFF
TRBV19	TRBJ1-2	once	-	TGTGCCAGTAGGGTGGCAGGGAACTGGTATGGCTACACCTTC	CASRVAGNWYGYTF
TRBV5-4	TRBJ2-7	-	TRBD1	TGTGCCAGCAGCCACTCCGGGACAGGGGTCCACGAGCAGTACTTC	CASSHSGTGVHEQYF
TRBV9	TRBJ1-1	-	-	TGTGCCAGCAGCGTAGTAGGTCTTCCAGATAAGGGGACTGAAGCTTTCTTT	CASSVVGLPDKGTEAFF